Listed below are T cell receptor beta chains from one sample, sequenced in a study of a mutant IDH1 vaccine in newly diagnosed glioma. The method was immunoSEQ multiplex PCR; TCRdb's version includes in-frame clones alone and lacks a portion of them. Here the sample spans around 30,000 clones, approximately 83% being singletons. No antigens are known for them. The source was PBMCs, collected from a glioma patient whose treatment included an IDH1 peptide vaccine. Receptors originate from a young man with glioma. Both conserved end residues are part of each CDR3. The order of the fields is V gene, clone size, D gene, J gene, CDR3 DNA, CDR3 protein. The D gene is left open where the match is weak. Clone size is stated in some rows and not others, as once, few, many or a class when expanded.

TRBV6-5,-,-,TRBJ2-1,TGTGCCAGCAGTTACGATTGGGCTTCTACCTACAATGAGCAGTTCTTC,CASSYDWASTYNEQFF
TRBV29-1,few,TRBD2,TRBJ2-5,TGCAGCGTTGAAGACCTACGGACTAGCGGGGACTTCCAAGAGACCCAGTACTTC,CSVEDLRTSGDFQETQYF
TRBV6-1,few,-,TRBJ2-5,TGTGCCAGCAGTGAAGCGCACCGGGAGACCCAGTACTTC,CASSEAHRETQYF
TRBV5-1,-,-,TRBJ1-4,TGCGCCAGCAGCTCGGGACCGAATGAAAAACTGTTTTTT,CASSSGPNEKLFF
TRBV4-3,-,-,TRBJ2-5,TGCGCCAGCAGCCAAGGCGTGGAGGAGACCCAGTACTTC,CASSQGVEETQYF
TRBV7-2,-,-,TRBJ2-1,TGTGCCAGCAGTCTTGACGGGAACTCCTACAATGAGCAGTTCTTC,CASSLDGNSYNEQFF
TRBV4-2,-,TRBD2,TRBJ2-3,TGTGCCAGCAGCCCTACTAGCGGAACTAGCACAGATACGCAGTATTTT,CASSPTSGTSTDTQYF
TRBV5-1,-,-,TRBJ1-2,TGCGCCAGCAGAGCGTACGTAACAGCTATCGCGGGAAACTATGGCTACACCTTC,CASRAYVTAIAGNYGYTF
TRBV29-1,-,-,TRBJ1-2,TGCAGCGTTGTCTCAGGGGATTCTGGCTACACCTTC,CSVVSGDSGYTF
TRBV18,-,-,TRBJ1-6,TGTGCCAGCTCCACGCAGCCAGGGCAGAATTCACCCCTCCACTTT,CASSTQPGQNSPLHF
TRBV7-8,-,-,TRBJ1-2,TGTGCCAGCAGCCCGCGGGTCGTCGAGCTCTCTGGCTACACCTTC,CASSPRVVELSGYTF
TRBV7-2,-,TRBD2,TRBJ2-7,TGTGCCAGCAACCAGGTGGGGGGGGCCTACGAGCAGTACTTC,CASNQVGGAYEQYF
TRBV13,-,TRBD1,TRBJ1-5,TGTGCCAGCAGCTTAGGCCTAAACAGGGGGCATCTGCCCCAGCATTTT,CASSLGLNRGHLPQHF
TRBV25-1,few,-,TRBJ1-1,TGTGCCAGCAGCGAGAACACTGAAGCTTTCTTT,CASSENTEAFF
TRBV10-3,once,TRBD1,TRBJ2-7,TGTGCCATCAAACGGGACAGAAGCTCCTACGAGCAGTACTTC,CAIKRDRSSYEQYF
TRBV7-6,-,TRBD1,TRBJ1-5,TGTGCCAGCAGCCTAGGACAGGGGGCTGTTCAGCCCCAGCATTTT,CASSLGQGAVQPQHF
TRBV9,few,-,TRBJ2-1,TGTGCCAGCGGAAATAAGGAGGGGACCTACAATGAGCAGTTCTTC,CASGNKEGTYNEQFF
TRBV10-3,-,-,TRBJ2-2,TGTGCCATCAGTGATAATCATCCAAACACCGGGGAGCTGTTTTTT,CAISDNHPNTGELFF
TRBV14,-,-,TRBJ2-2,TGTGCCAGCAGCCAAAGCGCCAACACCGGGGAGCTGTTTTTT,CASSQSANTGELFF
TRBV5-1,-,TRBD2,TRBJ2-2,TGCGCCAGCAGCTATAGGAGAGGAGCGGGAGAACGTGGGGAGCTGTTTTTT,CASSYRRGAGERGELFF
TRBV5-4,-,-,TRBJ1-1,TGTGCCAGCAGCCGGGACGGTACGAACACTGAAGCTTTCTTT,CASSRDGTNTEAFF
TRBV7-2,once,-,TRBJ2-7,TGTGCCAGCAGCTTAGGGGATCCAGGCATTTACGAGCAGTACTTC,CASSLGDPGIYEQYF
TRBV7-6,-,TRBD1,TRBJ1-1,TGTGCCAGCAGCTCCCCGGGGGAAGACAGGGGGCACGCATTCGAGGTGAACACTGAAGCTTTCTTT,CASSSPGEDRGHAFEVNTEAFF
TRBV12-2,-,-,TRBJ1-2,TGTGCAAGTCGCTTAGCGCTTACCCAGGGTGGCTACACCTTC,CASRLALTQGGYTF
TRBV10-3,-,TRBD1,TRBJ2-5,TGTGCCATCAGACCGGGACAGGGGCTCCAAGAGACCCAGTACTTC,CAIRPGQGLQETQYF
TRBV28,-,-,TRBJ2-4,TGTGCCAGCAGTTTTCCGGGTTCGGCCAAAAACATTCAGTACTTC,CASSFPGSAKNIQYF
TRBV2,-,-,TRBJ1-2,TGTGCCAGCAGTGAGGAGAGCAGATATGGCTACACCTTC,CASSEESRYGYTF
TRBV4-1,-,TRBD2,TRBJ2-1,TGCGCCAGCAGCCAAGAGTGGAACCTTGGGAGGGACAATGAGCAGTTCTTC,CASSQEWNLGRDNEQFF
TRBV6-1,-,TRBD1,TRBJ2-7,TGTGCCAGCAGTGAAGGAGGGACAGGCGACTACGAGCAGTACTTC,CASSEGGTGDYEQYF
TRBV7-2,-,-,TRBJ2-7,TGTGCCAGCAGCTTAGGGGATTTGCCTTACGAGCAGTACTTC,CASSLGDLPYEQYF
TRBV6-5,once,-,TRBJ2-7,TGTGCCAGCAGTTTAACCTCGGGACGGCCCTACGAGCAGTACTTC,CASSLTSGRPYEQYF
TRBV5-5,once,TRBD2,TRBJ2-7,TGTGCCAGCAGCCCGGGACTAGTAGCGACCTACGAGCAGTACTTC,CASSPGLVATYEQYF
TRBV7-2,few,-,TRBJ1-5,TGTGCCAGCAGCTTAGCGGGAAGCCAGCCCCAGCATTTT,CASSLAGSQPQHF
TRBV7-8,-,-,TRBJ2-2,TGTGCCAGCAGCTTAGTGGGGGGGGAGCTGTTTTTT,CASSLVGGELFF
TRBV4-1,-,TRBD1,TRBJ2-7,TGCGCCAGCAGCCAAGATCTCCGGGACAGGGGACTTGAGCAGTACTTC,CASSQDLRDRGLEQYF
TRBV19,-,TRBD2,TRBJ2-7,TGTGCCAGTTCCTCTGGGACTAGCGGTTCCTACGAGCAGTACTTC,CASSSGTSGSYEQYF